This passage covers 28 T cell receptor beta chains from one sample sequenced in a study of cytomegalovirus exposure and HLA in healthy donors. A multiplex PCR was run with 60 Vbeta primers and 13 Jbeta primers. Libraries were prepared by immunoSEQ multiplex PCR; TCRdb keeps only in-frame clonotypes and omits some of them. The sample lists 70,000 to 95,000 clones, more than 70% occurring once. The sequenced sample consisted of PBMCs. These receptors were collected from a man aged 18 to 29 in good health and CMV-seronegative.

J is TRBJ2-5 and V is TRBV2; TRBD2 is a possible D gene (6 bases). The CDR3 totals 14 residues. Per the germline V gene, CDR1 is SNHLY and CDR2 is FYNNEI. The ends were cut back, 11 bases at V and 2 bases at J, with 18 bases in the middle. CDR3 sequence (DNA): TGTGCCGGCCAGACTAGGTTTTCGCAAGAGACCCAGTACTTC. As protein: CAGQTRFSQETQYF.

V usage is TRBV30 and J usage is TRBJ1-6; 7 bases fit TRBD1. J gave up 10 bases and V 3 bases, and 3 bases lay outside the gene matches. CDR1 GTSNPN and CDR2 SVGIG come from the germline V gene (reference sequence). The CDR3 is made up of 12 amino acids. CDR3: CAWSTGASPLHF. The CDR3 nucleotides are TGTGCCTGGAGCACAGGGGCATCACCCCTCCACTTT.

V and J are TRBV2 and TRBJ2-6, with 7 bases that match TRBD1. The CDR3 contains 16 residues. Germline CDR1 and CDR2: SNHLY and FYNNEI. V was clipped by 6 bases and J by 0 bases; unmatched bases: 5. The CDR3: CASSPDRDSGANVLTF. The CDR3 DNA reads as TGTGCCAGCAGCCCAGACAGGGACTCTGGGGCCAACGTCCTGACTTTC.

This clone appeared once. This sequence joins TRBV2 and TRBJ1-3, with 9 nucleotides matching TRBD1. The germline CDR1 and CDR2 sequences are SNHLY and FYNNEI. The CDR3 sequence is 14 residues long. J lost 6 bases, V lost 7 bases, and 7 bases had no gene match. The CDR3 DNA reads as TGTGCCAGCACCAAGACAGGGGGAGTAAACACCATATATTTT. This translates into CASTKTGGVNTIYF.

This clone was seen once. The chain recombines TRBV6-1 with TRBJ2-7; D uncertain. CDR3 length: 13 residues. Germline values: CDR1 MNHNS, CDR2 SASEGT. The V gene lost 6 bases and the J gene lost 4 bases, with 13 bases spanning the gap. The CDR3 sequence is CASRPGSRYEQYF. The CDR3 DNA sequence: TGTGCCAGCAGGCCCGGGTCCCGATACGAGCAGTACTTC.

J is TRBJ2-5 and V is TRBV11-3, with D perhaps TRBD2 (6 bases). The better agreement between TRBJ2-7 and the DNA end casts doubt on the J call. The CDR3 extends over 15 amino acids. From germline, CDR1 is SGHNT and CDR2 YENEEA. The chain's CDR3 is CASSSSRGMGDEQYF. For the CDR3, the DNA is TGTGCCAGCAGCTCCTCTCGGGGGATGGGGGACGAGCAGTACTTC.

In its sample, this clone was seen once. The CDR3 here is CASSEDDRTGSYEQYF. Here the CDR3 DNA reads TGTGCCAGCAGTGAAGATGACCGGACAGGGTCCTACGAGCAGTACTTC. The gene calls are TRBV6-1 and TRBJ2-7; 8 nucleotides agree with TRBD1. Germline CDR1 reads MNHNS; CDR2 reads SASEGT. CDR3 length equals 16 residues. Germline trimming cut 1 base from V and 1 base from J; bases unmatched to any gene: 6.

This clone has more than one count but fewer than ten. The chain recombines TRBV5-1 with TRBJ2-2, with 7 bases that match TRBD1. Looked up from germline, CDR1 is SGHRS and CDR2 is YFSETQ. The ends lost 6 bases at V and 1 base at J; junction bases unmatched: 3. This CDR3 region has 14 residues. As DNA, the CDR3 is TGCGCCAGCAAGGGGACAGAGAACACCGGGGAGCTGTTTTTT. Translated: CASKGTENTGELFF.

The table lists this clone with a few counts. This chain connects TRBV7-6 to TRBJ2-3; 8 bases match TRBD2. CDR3 length equals 15 residues. J gave up 5 bases and V 6 bases, and 10 bases lay outside the gene matches. Germline CDR1 is SGHVS and CDR2 is FNYEAQ. Here the CDR3 DNA reads TGTGCCAGCAGGGATTCCGGGGGGGGGCGAGATACGCAGTATTTT. Amino acids: CASRDSGGGRDTQYF.

This rearrangement joins TRBV5-1 to TRBJ2-5; TRBD1 matches 7 bases. The end of the DNA aligns better with TRBJ2-7, so the J call may be wrong. Germline V gene lookup returns CDR1 SGHRS and CDR2 YFSETQ. The CDR3 covers 16 residues. CDR3 in DNA: TGCGCCAGCAGCGCGGTCAGACAGGGAGCTCTCTACGAGCAGTACTTC. Protein product: CASSAVRQGALYEQYF.

The chain uses TRBV13 and TRBJ1-2, with D uncertain. Germline V CDR1 and CDR2: PRHDT, FYEKMQ (reference sequence). The CDR3 spans 15 residues. Trimming left V 0 bases short and J 4 bases short, with 12 bases between. CDR3 sequence (DNA): TGTGCCAGCAGCTTAGGTTTCCGGCTAGGCTATGGCTACACCTTC. Translation: CASSLGFRLGYGYTF.

The chain is built from TRBV5-1 and TRBJ2-5, with TRBD2 as a possible D gene (5 bases). The germline V and J ends were trimmed by 4 bases and 1 base, with 14 bases remaining between them. The CDR3 is 15 residues long. Germline V gene sequence: CDR1 SGHRS, CDR2 YFSETQ. Here the CDR3 reads CASSPGTVTQETQYF. Here the CDR3 DNA reads TGCGCCAGCAGCCCGGGAACTGTAACCCAAGAGACCCAGTACTTC.

The CDR3 region has the DNA TGTGCCAGCAGCTTGCCCAGTAACTATGGCTACACCTTC. The encoded protein is CASSLPSNYGYTF. V gene TRBV5-4 combines with J gene TRBJ1-2; D ambiguous. This CDR3 is built from 13 residues. Germline lookup yields CDR1 SGHNT and CDR2 YYREEE (reference sequence). The ends were cut back, 1 base at V and 1 base at J, with 5 bases in the middle.

The V gene is TRBV5-4, the J gene TRBJ2-7; 8 nucleotides line up with TRBD2. With 6 bases clipped from V and 2 bases from J, the junction kept 7 bases outside the gene matches. The length of the CDR3 is 14 residues. CDR1 and CDR2 (germline): SGHNT, YYREEE (reference sequence). CDR3 in amino acids: CASTPGLATYEQYF. CDR3 DNA: TGTGCCAGCACCCCCGGACTAGCTACCTACGAGCAGTACTTC.

The V and J genes are TRBV7-5 and TRBJ1-5; the D call of TRBD1 is as the table states it, not checked on the DNA. TRBV7-5 is flagged as a pseudogene. The CDR3 consists of 16 residues. The CDR3 DNA follows: TGTGCCAGAAGCTCTCCGCTCAGGGGTCTCAATCAGCCCCAGCATTTT. Translating it yields CARSSPLRGLNQPQHF.

The V gene is TRBV4-1, the J gene TRBJ2-5, with D tentatively TRBD1 (6 bases). The better agreement between TRBJ2-7 and the DNA end casts doubt on the J call. The CDR3 totals 13 residues. Germline V CDR1 and CDR2: MGHRA, YSYEKL. CDR3 nucleotides: TGCGCCAGCAGAGGACAGAACTCCTACGAGCAGTACTTC. Its translation: CASRGQNSYEQYF.

V gene TRBV18 combines with J gene TRBJ1-6, with 7 bases that match TRBD1. J lost 0 bases, V lost 5 bases, and 7 bases had no gene match. The germline V gene encodes CDR1 KGHSH and CDR2 LQKENI. This CDR3 has 17 amino acids. In DNA form, the CDR3 reads TGTGCCAGCTCAGCCGTACAGGGGAGCTCCTATAATTCACCCCTCCACTTT. Translation: CASSAVQGSSYNSPLHF.

This clone showed up just a few times. CDR3 bases: TGTGCCAGTAGTGCCGAACAGGTTCTTAGCAATCAGCCCCAGCATTTT. Residues: CASSAEQVLSNQPQHF. This chain uses TRBV19 with TRBJ1-5, with D possibly matching TRBD1 (5 bases). This CDR3 contains 16 residues. From germline, CDR1 is LNHDA and CDR2 SQIVND (reference sequence). Trimming left V 5 bases short and J 0 bases short, with 14 bases between.

This chain links TRBV5-6 with TRBJ1-1, with D unclear. Between the trimmed V and J ends, which lost 5 bases and 0 bases, there was a span of 11 bases. This CDR3 comprises 14 residues. Germline V gene data show CDR1 as SGHDT and CDR2 as YYEEEE. CDR3 DNA sequence: TGTGCCAGCAGGGGCCTCACCCTGAACACTGAAGCTTTCTTT. It codes for CASRGLTLNTEAFF.

The CDR3 DNA follows: TGCGCCAGCAGCTCGCAAGATTACGAGCAGTACTTC. It translates to CASSSQDYEQYF. The rearrangement joins TRBV5-1 to TRBJ2-5; D not certain. The closer fit of TRBJ2-7 to the DNA end suggests the J call may be wrong. The CDR3 has 12 residues. In germline, CDR1 is SGHRS, CDR2 YFSETQ.

This clone came up a few times. CDR3 protein: CASSHLLAGGRNTGELFF. The CDR3 DNA follows: TGCGCCAGCAGCCACTTACTAGCGGGGGGGCGAAACACCGGGGAGCTGTTTTTT. This rearrangement joins TRBV4-1 to TRBJ2-2; the match to TRBD2 covers 13 bases. The V segment lost 3 bases and the J segment 2 bases; nucleotides outside the gene matches: 6. The CDR3 runs to 18 residues. Per the germline V gene, CDR1 is MGHRA and CDR2 is YSYEKL.

J is TRBJ1-4 and V is TRBV5-1; 8 bases match TRBD1. The junction had 6 bases not matched to a gene; V was cut back by 0 bases and J by 8 bases. CDR1 and CDR2 from the germline V gene are SGHRS and YFSETQ. This CDR3 has 15 residues. This CDR3 reads CASSLVRGQREKLFF. DNA for the CDR3: TGCGCCAGCAGCTTGGTCAGGGGGCAAAGGGAAAAACTGTTTTTT.

The chain couples TRBV11-2 to TRBJ2-1, with D tentatively TRBD1 (6 bases). The CDR3 extends over 16 amino acids. CDR1 SGHAT and CDR2 FQNNGV come from the germline V gene. The V and J ends lost 3 bases and 1 base respectively, with 13 bases between them. The CDR3 sequence is CASSFRQDWSYNEQFF. The CDR3 DNA is TGTGCCAGCAGCTTTAGACAGGATTGGTCCTACAATGAGCAGTTCTTC.

The table lists this clone with a count of one. V and J are TRBV6-5 and TRBJ2-7; no definite D call. Between the trimmed V and J ends, which lost 0 bases and 7 bases, there was a span of 7 bases. The CDR3 loop spans 12 amino acids. CDR1 and CDR2 (germline): MNHEY, SVGAGI. This chain's CDR3 is CASSYSFQEQYF. In DNA, the CDR3 is TGTGCCAGCAGTTACTCGTTCCAAGAGCAGTACTTC.

The rearrangement joins TRBV19 to TRBJ1-1, with D tentatively TRBD1 (6 bases). CDR3 size: 15 residues. In germline, CDR1 is LNHDA, CDR2 SQIVND (reference sequence). V gave up 6 bases and J gave up 1 base, with 15 bases separating them. CDR3 bases: TGTGCCAGTAGCATAACCGGGACAACGAACACTGAAGCTTTCTTT. Its protein product is CASSITGTTNTEAFF. Full variable domain (outside the CDR3, taken from reference TRBV19 and TRBJ1-1): DGGITQSPKYLFRKEGQNVTLSCEQNLNHDAMYWYRQDPGQGLRLIYYSQIVNDFQKGDIAEGYSVSREKKESFPLTVTSAQKNPTAFYLCASSITGTTNTEAFFGQGTRLTVV.

This clone was seen more than once but under ten times. The chain joins TRBV25-1 to TRBJ2-5, with D possibly TRBD1 on 6 matching bases. V lost 3 bases to trimming and J lost 1 base, with 9 bases between them. Germline V gives CDR1 MGHDK, CDR2 SYGVNS. The CDR3 spans 14 residues. This CDR3 is CASSDGTTQETQYF. In nucleotides, the CDR3 is TGTGCCAGCAGTGACGGGACAACCCAAGAGACCCAGTACTTC.

The rearrangement uses TRBV9 and TRBJ2-7; 10 bases match TRBD2. The J segment lost 1 base and the V segment lost 3 bases, leaving 4 bases of the junction unmatched. The length of the CDR3 is 15 residues. Germline V lookup: CDR1 SGDLS, CDR2 YYNGEE. The CDR3 here is CASSASGGTSYEQYF. For the CDR3, the DNA is TGTGCCAGCAGCGCTAGCGGGGGAACTTCCTACGAGCAGTACTTC.

V usage is TRBV2 and J usage is TRBJ1-6, with 7 bases lining up with TRBD1. Germline assignment: CDR1 SNHLY and CDR2 FYNNEI. J lost 8 bases, V lost 9 bases, and 10 bases had no gene match. The CDR3 is 14 amino acids. The CDR3 here is CARAVTGVDSPLHF. CDR3 nucleotides: TGTGCCAGGGCCGTTACAGGGGTTGATTCACCCCTCCACTTT.